The 13 T cell receptor beta chains reported below all come from one sample, sequenced in a study of blood T cell repertoires in COVID-19. Sequencing was performed with immunoSEQ multiplex PCR; in TCRdb, only in-frame clones are kept and a portion is missing. In the table there are some 220,000 clones, 84% of which are singletons. Source material: peripheral blood. These receptors came from a woman aged 25-40 years who had recovered from COVID-19.

The rearrangement links TRBV5-6 to TRBJ2-7; D uncertain. Trimming stripped 2 bases from V and 0 bases from J, with 9 bases between. The CDR3 consists of 14 residues. CDR1 and CDR2 (germline): SGHDT, YYEEEE. The CDR3 region is CASSFRGDSYEQYF. The CDR3 nucleotides read TGTGCCAGCAGCTTTCGCGGTGACTCCTACGAGCAGTACTTC.

The genes are TRBV7-2 and TRBJ2-7; 11 bases are a match to TRBD2. Germline lookup yields CDR1 SGHTA and CDR2 FQGNSA. V shed 5 bases and J 4 bases; nucleotides not matched to a gene: 7. The CDR3 is 15 amino acids. The CDR3 loop is CASSLGTSGLYEQYF. CDR3 DNA sequence: TGTGCCAGCAGCCTTGGGACTAGCGGTTTATACGAGCAGTACTTC. Complete variable domain (other parts from reference TRBV7-2 and TRBJ2-7): GAGVSQSPSNKVTEKGKDVELRCDPISGHTALYWYRQSLGQGLEFLIYFQGNSAPDKSGLPSDRFSAERTGGSVSTLTIQRTQQEDSAVYLCASSLGTSGLYEQYFGPGTRLTVT.

The gene calls are TRBV29-1 and TRBJ2-7, with D perhaps TRBD2 (5 bases). There are 11 residues in the CDR3. V lost 2 bases and J 9 bases, leaving 11 bases between the germline ends. Per the germline V gene, CDR1 is SQVTM and CDR2 is ANQGSEA. This chain's CDR3 is CSVESGGGQYF. Written as DNA, the CDR3 is TGCAGCGTTGAAAGCGGCGGCGGGCAGTACTTC.

The V call is TRBV2, the J call TRBJ2-3; the D gene is possibly TRBD2 (6 bases). Germline V gene sequence: CDR1 SNHLY, CDR2 FYNNEI. Trimming took off 7 bases at V and 0 bases at J, with 17 bases between the two ends. The CDR3 extends over 16 amino acids. CDR3 in amino acids: CASTDIAVPSTDTQYF. DNA for the CDR3: TGTGCCAGCACTGATATAGCGGTCCCTAGCACAGATACGCAGTATTTT.

The chain is built from TRBV28 and TRBJ1-5, with 9 bases matching TRBD1. Per germline, CDR1 MDHEN and CDR2 SYDVKM. Trimming at V came to 6 bases and at J to 2 bases, leaving 5 bases not matched to a gene. CDR3 size: 15 residues. The CDR3 DNA sequence: TGTGCCAGCAGAACACAGGGGGCGGGCAATCAGCCCCAGCATTTT. Protein product: CASRTQGAGNQPQHF.

The rearrangement links TRBV28 to TRBJ1-3; D remains unclear. The V gene's germline CDR1 is MDHEN and CDR2 SYDVKM. The ends were cut back, 0 bases at V and 0 bases at J, with 6 bases in the middle. The CDR3 consists of 15 residues. CDR3 bases: TGTGCCAGCAGTTTATGGGACTTCTCTGGAAACACCATATATTTT. This sequence encodes CASSLWDFSGNTIYF.

About this clone itself: Other DNA sequences in the same sample also yield this CDR3. This chain links TRBV18 with TRBJ1-1, with a tentative D call TRBD1 (5 bases). CDR1 and CDR2 (germline): KGHSH, LQKENI. The CDR3 contains 14 residues. V was pared by 0 bases and J by 2 bases, with 7 bases between. The DNA for the CDR3 is TGTGCCAGCTCACCACCAACAGGTAACACTGAAGCTTTCTTT. This sequence encodes CASSPPTGNTEAFF.

This chain connects TRBV4-1 to TRBJ2-3; D remains ambiguous. V gave up 3 bases and J gave up 2 bases, with 6 bases separating them. The CDR3 length is 13 residues. Germline V gene data show CDR1 as MGHRA and CDR2 as YSYEKL. The CDR3 loop reads CASSQMATDTQYF. As DNA, the CDR3 is TGCGCCAGCAGCCAGATGGCCACAGATACGCAGTATTTT.

V gene TRBV30 combines with J gene TRBJ2-7; 7 bases align to TRBD2. Unmatched junction bases numbered 17, after V lost 3 bases and J lost 6 bases. There are 16 residues in the CDR3. Germline loops: CDR1 GTSNPN, CDR2 SVGIG (reference sequence). DNA for the CDR3: TGTGCCTGGAGCTATAAACCGTGGCGGGAGCAAGTCGAGCAGTACTTC. It encodes CAWSYKPWREQVEQYF.

V gene TRBV25-1 combines with J gene TRBJ2-2; 10 bases align to TRBD2. CDR1 is MGHDK and CDR2 is SYGVNS in the germline V gene. J lost 5 bases, V lost 2 bases, and 8 bases had no gene match. This CDR3 is 17 amino acids long. The CDR3: CASSEHTGTSATGELFF. CDR3 nucleotides: TGTGCCAGCAGTGAACATACCGGGACTAGCGCGACCGGGGAGCTGTTTTTT.

V and J are TRBV29-1 and TRBJ1-5; 9 nucleotides align to TRBD1. The junction had 3 bases not matched to a gene; V was cut back by 6 bases and J by 0 bases. The length of the CDR3 is 14 residues. Germline V gene lookup returns CDR1 SQVTM and CDR2 ANQGSEA. Here the CDR3 reads CSVWTGVSNQPQHF. Here the CDR3 DNA reads TGCAGCGTCTGGACAGGGGTTAGCAATCAGCCCCAGCATTTT.

This chain connects TRBV5-5 to TRBJ2-1; 13 bases are shared with TRBD2. There are 20 residues in the CDR3. V trimming: 0 bases; J trimming: 2 bases; junction bases outside the gene matches: 11. Looked up from germline, CDR1 is SGHKS and CDR2 is YYEKEE (reference sequence). CDR3 nucleotide sequence: TGTGCCAGCAGCTTGGTGTGGGGGGGACTAGCGGGACCCACCTACAATGAGCAGTTCTTC. Translated: CASSLVWGGLAGPTYNEQFF.

V usage is TRBV27 and J usage is TRBJ2-5, with 7 bases matching TRBD2. Germline trimming cut 4 bases from V and 0 bases from J; bases unmatched to any gene: 8. Germline CDR1 MNHEY, CDR2 SMNVEV (reference sequence). The CDR3 is made up of 16 amino acids. CDR3 protein: CASSSRGGGYQETQYF. The CDR3 DNA is TGTGCCAGCAGTTCACGGGGCGGGGGATACCAAGAGACCCAGTACTTC.